This T cell receptor (beta chain) was sequenced for a study of blood T cell repertoires in COVID-19. Across the whole study: Whether acute or convalescent, the COVID-19 samples came from the United States, Italy and Spain.

V shed 2 bases and J 1 base; nucleotides not matched to a gene: 8. The CDR3 loop spans 17 amino acids. Germline values: CDR1 SGHTA, CDR2 FQGTGA. Original processing methods: Estimation of nucleated cell counts relied on the amplification of reference gene primers. Profiled with immunoSEQ multiplex PCR; TCRdb holds only in-frame clones, not every one. V, J and clone size reflect that table, while D and trimming were determined from the DNA. In the table there are about 260,000 clones, around 87% of which are singletons. In this sample, this clone turned up a few times. The chain joins TRBV7-3 to TRBJ2-7; 10 positions agree with TRBD1. The sequencing input was peripheral blood. The source is a woman aged 45-60 years with acute or convalescent COVID-19. Here the CDR3 reads CASSLYPTGQGSYEQYF. DNA for the CDR3: TGTGCCAGCAGCTTATACCCTACGGGACAGGGGTCCTACGAGCAGTACTTC.